What follows is one TCR beta chain and its context. What it binds is not known. Only healthy Caucasians were included as donors. The CDR3 has 15 amino acids. Trimming removed 4 bases at V and 2 bases at J, with 14 bases between. Germline V gene sequence: CDR1 SGHDT, CDR2 YYEEEE. It was template switching that added a universal primer site, and there were unique molecular identifiers on the cDNA. TCRdb passed the 5' RACE reads through MiXCR, listing each CDR3 protein once. The sample holds roughly 500,000 distinct CDR3 sequences, roughly 21% seen once. This sample stems from a study of identical twins. Overall study findings and caveats: Zero-insertion analyses might be partly confounded by invariant T cells like MAIT and iNKT.

These data also featured in a second study, about T cells expressing NK-cell markers. That publication notes: Dominant NKG2C+ clonotypes accounted for about 1.0-7.0% of CD8+ T cells in about six donors.

Sequences were obtained from CD4+ T cells sorted from blood. The receptor was derived from a woman between 18 and 29 years old in good health. The chain carries TRBV5-6 and TRBJ2-3; a possible D gene is TRBD2 (6 bases). The CDR3 coding sequence is TGTGCCAGCAGCCCTCCACGGGGGAACACAGATACGCAGTATTTT. Its translation: CASSPPRGNTDTQYF.